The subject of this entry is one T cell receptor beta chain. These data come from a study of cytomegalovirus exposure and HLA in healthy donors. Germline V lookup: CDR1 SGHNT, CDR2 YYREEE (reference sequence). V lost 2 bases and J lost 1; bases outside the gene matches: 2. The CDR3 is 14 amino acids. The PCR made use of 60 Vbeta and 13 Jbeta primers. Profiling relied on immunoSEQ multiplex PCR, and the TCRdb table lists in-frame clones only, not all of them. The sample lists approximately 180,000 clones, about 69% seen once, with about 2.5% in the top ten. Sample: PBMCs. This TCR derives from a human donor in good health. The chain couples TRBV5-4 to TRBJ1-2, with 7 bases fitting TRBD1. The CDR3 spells CASSFDRVNYGYTF. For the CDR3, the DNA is TGTGCCAGCAGCTTTGACAGGGTTAACTATGGCTACACCTTC.